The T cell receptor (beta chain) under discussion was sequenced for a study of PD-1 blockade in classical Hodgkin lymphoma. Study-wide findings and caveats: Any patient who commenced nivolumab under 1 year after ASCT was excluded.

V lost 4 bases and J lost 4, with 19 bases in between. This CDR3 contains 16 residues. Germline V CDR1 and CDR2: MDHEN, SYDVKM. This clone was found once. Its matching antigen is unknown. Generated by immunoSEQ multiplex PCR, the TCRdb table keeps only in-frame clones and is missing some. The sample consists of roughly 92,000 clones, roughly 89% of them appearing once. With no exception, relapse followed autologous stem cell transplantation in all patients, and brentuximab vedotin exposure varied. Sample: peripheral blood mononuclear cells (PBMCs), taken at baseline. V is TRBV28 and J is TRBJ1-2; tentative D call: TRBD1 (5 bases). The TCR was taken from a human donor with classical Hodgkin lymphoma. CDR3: CASSSPLEGAGYGYTF. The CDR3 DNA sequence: TGTGCCAGCAGTTCCCCCCTCGAAGGGGCGGGCTATGGCTACACCTTC.